This T cell receptor (beta chain) was sequenced in a study of blood T cell repertoires in COVID-19. Across the whole study: Some COVID-19 samples were acute and others convalescent; all came from the United States, Italy and Spain. The analysed material was cDNA or gDNA that came from T cells, B-cell-depleted T cells, or PBMCs.

Trimming removed 3 bases at V and 10 bases at J, with 7 bases between. This CDR3 region has 11 residues. How the authors handled the data: Amplifying reference gene primers gave estimates of nucleated cell counts. The repertoire was sequenced with immunoSEQ multiplex PCR; TCRdb's copy has only in-frame clones and lacks some. From that table come the V and J calls and clone size; the DNA was used to work out D and trimming. Here the sample spans nearly 200,000 clones, less than 90% being singletons. The origin of this receptor is a human donor in a cohort sampled during active COVID-19. Input material: peripheral blood. The V gene is TRBV12-3 or TRBV12-4, the J gene TRBJ2-1, with no clear D. CDR3 protein: CASSFDSEQFF. In DNA, the CDR3 is TGTGCCAGCAGTTTCGACTCCGAGCAGTTCTTC.